A few counts support the clone carrying this T cell receptor beta chain. No antigen is known for it. This entry comes from a study of beta chain features in type 1 diabetes. Expressed TCRB transcripts were sequenced, since all the RNA that had been isolated was reverse transcribed. Assay used: immunoSEQ multiplex PCR; TCRdb lists only in-frame clones, some missing. The sample lists some 280,000 clones, approximately 15% seen once, with 0.017% in the top ten. Whole-study findings and limits: All four CD4+ subsets of Type 1 diabetes patients contained TCRB CDR3s that were moderately but significantly shorter. In these data, an HLA type influence on TCRB rearrangement remained unresolved.

This CDR3 is built from 17 residues. Germline assignment: CDR1 SGHTA and CDR2 FQGTGA. Trimming took off 5 bases at V and 9 bases at J, with 26 bases between the two ends. Every participating donor gave one draw, a heparinised blood sample averaging approximately 110 mL. Sequenced material: naive CD4+ T cells from blood. The sequence was obtained from a man aged 25 to 40 with type 1 diabetes. The chain uses TRBV7-3 and TRBJ2-1; D perhaps matches TRBD2 (7 bases). DNA of the CDR3: TGTGCCAGCAGCCCTCGAGGGGGGGGCGGGAGTGGGGTTGAGCAGTTCTTC. Translated, it gives CASSPRGGGGSGVEQFF.